This TCR beta chain emerged from a study of T cell responses to AZD1222 COVID-19 vaccine. This clone appeared once. Its antigen is not identified. The CDR3 spans 12 residues. The germline gives CDR1 KGHDR, CDR2 SFDVKD. Deletions cut 4 bases from V and 7 bases from J, with 7 bases between. Repertoires were generated with immunoSEQ multiplex PCR, while TCRdb's copy carries only in-frame clones and drops some. The sample yields 160,000 or so clones, 80% to 90% seen once. General study points: Donors were largely white British and mainly female; clonal diversity was possibly underestimated.

The chain recombines TRBV24-1 with TRBJ1-3; no firm D call. The source of this sequence is an adult who received the AZD1222 COVID-19 vaccine. Sequenced material: peripheral blood, taken 28 days after the second AZD1222 dose. The CDR3 here is CATSESGNTIYF. In nucleotides, the CDR3 is TGTGCCACCAGTGAGTCGGGGAACACCATATATTTT.